These 14 T cell receptor beta chains share one sample of origin, sequenced in a study of Graves' ophthalmopathy and Graves' hyperthyroidism. The sequenced template was RNA, covering the TCR beta CDR3 region. First-round RT-PCR used HTBI primers; second-round multiplex PCR followed. TCRdb re-analysed the multiplex PCR reads in MiXCR, keeping a single row per CDR3 protein. Here the sample spans roughly 700,000 distinct CDR3 sequences, approximately 40% being singletons. Material for sequencing was peripheral blood. The receptors here all came from an adult man with Graves' ophthalmopathy.

Only a few counts were recorded for this clonotype. The chain employs TRBV5-4 and TRBJ2-7, with TRBD2 identical over 8 bases. V shed 0 bases, J shed 4 bases, and the junction held 9 bases outside the gene matches. The CDR3 contains 16 residues. Germline V lookup: CDR1 SGHNT, CDR2 YYREEE (reference sequence). Here the CDR3 reads CASSLAKGRGGYEQYF. The CDR3 region has the DNA TGTGCCAGCAGCTTGGCCAAGGGCCGGGGGGGTTACGAGCAGTACTTC.

The table lists this clonotype with many counts. The V gene is TRBV25-1, the J gene TRBJ1-4, with D possibly being TRBD1 (6 bases). The germline V gene encodes CDR1 MGHDK and CDR2 SYGVNS. CDR3 length equals 16 residues. Trimming cost V 3 bases and J 0 bases, with 11 bases left between them. The CDR3 is CASSDIRTATNEKLFF. The CDR3 DNA reads TGTGCCAGCAGTGACATCCGGACAGCAACTAATGAAAAACTGTTTTTT. Full variable domain (remainder filled in from reference TRBV25-1 and TRBJ1-4): EADIYQTPRYLVIGTGKKITLECSQTMGHDKMYWYQQDPGMELHLIHYSYGVNSTEKGDLSSESTVSRIRTEHFPLTLESARPSHTSQYLCASSDIRTATNEKLFFGSGTQLSVL.

The gene calls are TRBV6-5 and TRBJ1-2, with a weak D call TRBD1 (5 bases). The CDR3 is 15 residues long. Deletions cut 4 bases from V and 0 bases from J, with 12 bases between. CDR1 is MNHEY, CDR2 SVGAGI, per germline. CDR3 sequence (DNA): TGTGCCAGCAGTTCCCTCAGGGCCTCTAACTATGGCTACACCTTC. It yields the protein CASSSLRASNYGYTF.

The rearrangement joins TRBV7-9 to TRBJ1-1; D is uncertain. The germline gives CDR1 SEHNR, CDR2 FQNEAQ (reference sequence). This CDR3 has 13 residues. V shed 1 base and J shed 4 bases, with 7 bases lying between them. The CDR3 sequence: CASSLDWGTEAFF. CDR3 DNA sequence: TGTGCCAGCAGCTTAGATTGGGGCACTGAAGCTTTCTTT.

This clonotype was seen many times. The J gene is TRBJ2-5, the V gene TRBV15; D is possibly TRBD2 (6 bases). CDR1 and CDR2 from the germline V gene are LNHNV and YYDKDF (reference sequence). V was clipped by 9 bases and J by 5 bases, with 19 bases between them. The length of the CDR3 is 14 residues. The CDR3 sequence: CATTTLGGAETQYF. CDR3 coding DNA: TGTGCCACTACGACCCTCGGCGGGGCCGAGACCCAGTACTTC.

This clonotype appeared a single time. A much larger clone is a single base away; this may be a read error. The rearrangement links TRBV29-1 to TRBJ1-5; D unresolved. CDR1 is SQVTM and CDR2 is ANQGSEA in the germline V gene. The CDR3 is 11 amino acids. CDR3 region: CIRNVNQPQHF. DNA for the CDR3: TGCATACGGAACGTGAATCAGCCCCAGCATTTT.

This clonotype was detected ten times or more. The chain is built from TRBV7-2 and TRBJ2-5; TRBD1 matches at 7 bases. The junction had 7 bases not matched to a gene; V was cut back by 5 bases and J by 4 bases. From germline, CDR1 is SGHTA and CDR2 FQGNSA. This CDR3 has 14 amino acids. The CDR3: CASSLLQGTETQYF. The CDR3 DNA is TGTGCCAGCAGCCTATTACAGGGGACAGAGACCCAGTACTTC.

The table lists this clonotype with a few counts. V is TRBV5-1 and J is TRBJ2-7, with 9 nucleotides matching TRBD1. Looked up from germline, CDR1 is SGHRS and CDR2 is YFSETQ. The CDR3 extends over 12 amino acids. V was clipped by 4 bases and J by 12 bases; unmatched bases: 8. The CDR3 DNA is TGCGCCAGCAGCAGGGACAGGGAGCCTTGGTACTTC. This gives the protein CASSRDREPWYF.

This clonotype was found a few times. CDR3 sequence (DNA): TGCAGTGCTACCCCGGACGGGGGCAATCAGCCCCAGCATTTT. Translation gives CSATPDGGNQPQHF. The V call is TRBV20-1, the J call TRBJ1-5; D gene ambiguous. V lost 4 bases and J 2 bases, leaving 12 bases between the germline ends. This CDR3 region has 14 residues. CDR1 DFQATT and CDR2 SNEGSKA come from the germline V gene (reference sequence).

This clonotype was counted ten times or more. The chain recombines TRBV7-9 with TRBJ1-2; TRBD1 matches at 7 bases. The CDR3 is made up of 15 amino acids. The germline V gene encodes CDR1 SEHNR and CDR2 FQNEAQ (reference sequence). The junction had 5 bases not matched to a gene; V was cut back by 0 bases and J by 4 bases. In DNA form, the CDR3 reads TGTGCCAGCAGCTTAGCGGAGGGGGCGATCTATGGCTACACCTTC. It is translated as CASSLAEGAIYGYTF.

The rearrangement uses TRBV2 and TRBJ2-1; perhaps TRBD1 as D (5 bases). Germline lookup yields CDR1 SNHLY and CDR2 FYNNEI. This CDR3 spans 14 amino acids. Trimming took 7 bases from V and 9 from J, leaving 19 bases between them. CDR3 sequence (DNA): TGTGCCAGCATACGCCATCCAGGGAAGACTGAGCAGTTCTTC. It codes for CASIRHPGKTEQFF.

The chain uses TRBV12-3 or TRBV12-4 and TRBJ1-2, with TRBD1 matching over 8 bases. Trimming removed 5 bases from V and 3 bases from J; junction bases left unmatched: 8. The CDR3 has 15 amino acids. The DNA for the CDR3 is TGTGCCAGCAGTCAATCCGGGACAGGTTACTATGGCTACACCTTC. It specifies CASSQSGTGYYGYTF.

This clonotype was seen repeatedly, ten times or more. The chain carries TRBV29-1 and TRBJ2-7, with D unresolved. The V end was cut by 3 bases, the J end by 0 bases, with 6 bases between. CDR3 size: 12 residues. CDR1 is SQVTM and CDR2 is ANQGSEA in the germline V gene. CDR3 sequence reads: CSVDSFSYEQYF. The CDR3 coding sequence is TGCAGCGTTGACTCGTTCTCCTACGAGCAGTACTTC.

The CDR3 protein is CASSGGEQPQHF. The CDR3, as DNA: TGTGCCAGCAGTGGGGGGGAGCAGCCCCAGCATTTT. The chain employs TRBV2 and TRBJ1-5, with D perhaps matching TRBD1 (5 bases). The CDR3 covers 12 residues. CDR1 is SNHLY and CDR2 is FYNNEI in the germline V gene. V lost 4 bases to trimming and J lost 7 bases, with 8 bases between them.